Following are 7 T cell receptor beta chains from one sample sequenced in a study of blood T cell repertoires in COVID-19. Produced via immunoSEQ multiplex PCR; TCRdb's table is partial and in-frame only. This table has roughly 400,000 clones, roughly 91% appearing once. Sample: PBMCs or T cells enriched from blood (not recorded which). Every receptor here comes from a woman under 40 who had recovered from COVID-19.

This sequence joins TRBV13 and TRBJ1-4, with D maybe TRBD1 (6 bases). From germline, CDR1 is PRHDT and CDR2 FYEKMQ (reference sequence). The V end lost 4 bases, the J end lost 8 bases, and 26 bases lay between the germline ends. The CDR3 covers 18 residues. CDR3 sequence: CASSSKARDTAEGEKLFF. In nucleotides, the CDR3 is TGTGCCAGCAGCTCCAAAGCCCGGGACACCGCGGAAGGGGAAAAACTGTTTTTT.

The V gene is TRBV7-2, the J gene TRBJ1-3; D unresolved. V was trimmed by 1 base and J by 6 bases, leaving 7 bases between them. CDR1 and CDR2 (germline): SGHTA, FQGNSA. CDR3 size: 13 residues. The CDR3 sequence: CASSLGVQNTIYF. Written as DNA, the CDR3 is TGTGCCAGCAGCTTAGGCGTCCAAAACACCATATATTTT.

The chain couples TRBV28 to TRBJ1-4; D remains unclear. Trimming stripped 10 bases from V and 7 bases from J, with 16 bases between. The V gene's germline CDR1 is MDHEN and CDR2 SYDVKM. This CDR3 comprises 13 residues. The DNA for the CDR3 is TGTGCCACCTTGGACTCACATGGTGAAAAACTGTTTTTT. Translation: CATLDSHGEKLFF. The whole variable domain, remainder taken from reference TRBV28 and TRBJ1-4, is DVKVTQSSRYLVKRTGEKVFLECVQDMDHENMFWYRQDPGLGLRLIYFSYDVKMKEKGDIPEGYSVSREKKERFSLILESASTNQTSMYLCATLDSHGEKLFFGSGTQLSVL.

The chain combines TRBV6-4 with TRBJ2-3; possibly TRBD2 for D (5 bases). There are 14 residues in the CDR3. V lost 3 bases to trimming and J lost 2 bases, with 9 bases between them. CDR1 is MRHNA, CDR2 SNTAGT, per germline. The DNA for the CDR3 is TGTGCCAGCAGTGAGAAGGGAGCCACAGATACGCAGTATTTT. Protein product: CASSEKGATDTQYF.

This clone came up a few times. This chain connects TRBV7-9 to TRBJ2-7; TRBD2 matches at 7 bases. The CDR3 is 14 amino acids. Losses at the gene ends were 3 bases for V and 5 bases for J; bases not matched to a gene: 7. Germline CDR1 reads SEHNR; CDR2 reads FQNEAQ (reference sequence). The CDR3 region has the DNA TGTGCCAGCAGCTTTGTGGGAGGGCCCCACGAGCAGTACTTC. Its protein product is CASSFVGGPHEQYF.

V is TRBV12-5 and J is TRBJ2-3; TRBD2 agrees at 12 bases. Per germline, CDR1 LGHNT and CDR2 FRNRAP. This CDR3 spans 17 amino acids. V shed 1 base, J shed 8 bases, and the junction held 10 bases outside the gene matches. CDR3: CASGLEGTSGYPGTQYF. The CDR3 bases are TGTGCTAGTGGTTTGGAAGGGACTAGCGGGTACCCGGGTACGCAGTATTTT.

This clone was detected only once. The rearrangement joins TRBV10-3 to TRBJ2-3; TRBD2 matches at 10 bases. V shed 4 bases and J 5 bases; nucleotides not matched to a gene: 12. The CDR3 extends over 17 amino acids. Germline V gene lookup returns CDR1 ENHRY and CDR2 SYGVKD. CDR3 in DNA: TGTGCCATCAGTGTCCTCGAGTCTAGCGGGAGTAGAGATACGCAGTATTTT. Its translation: CAISVLESSGSRDTQYF.